The 2 T cell receptor beta chains presented below share a single source sample, sequenced in a study of CD8 T cells in ankylosing spondylitis. General study results and limits: Seven or eight highly homologous variants made up a TCR beta motif, and this motif appeared characteristic of ankylosing spondylitis blood.

Antigen specificity for these receptors is unknown. TCRdb ran MiXCR on the 5' RACE reads and lists one entry per CDR3 protein. The sample lists 700,000 to 1,000,000 distinct CDR3 sequences, approximately 12% occurring once. Sequenced sample: blood, either unsorted or a sorted T cell fraction (not recorded which). All receptors derive from a male donor with ankylosing spondylitis.

This clonotype was picked up one time. J is TRBJ1-2 and V is TRBV2; 7 positions match TRBD1. The CDR3 is 12 residues long. V was pared by 8 bases and J by 4 bases, with 4 bases of the junction left unmatched. Germline CDR1 is SNHLY and CDR2 is FYNNEI. The CDR3 region has the DNA TGTGCCAGCGACAGGGCGGGCTATGGCTACACCTTC. It codes for CASDRAGYGYTF.

This clonotype was found many times. The rearrangement links TRBV20-1 to TRBJ1-5; D remains ambiguous. Looked up from germline, CDR1 is DFQATT and CDR2 is SNEGSKA (reference sequence). V lost 6 bases and J 2 bases, leaving 14 bases between the germline ends. The CDR3 is 14 residues long. The CDR3 coding sequence is TGCAGTGCGCCGCCGGCTGGAGGCAATCAGCCCCAGCATTTT. Protein product: CSAPPAGGNQPQHF.